Listed below are T cell receptor beta chains from one sample, sequenced in a study of CD8 T cells in Susac syndrome. Via MiXCR, TCRdb re-called the immunoSEQ multiplex PCR reads, giving one row per CDR3 protein. The table has approximately 80,000 distinct CDR3 sequences, approximately 93% seen once. Material for sequencing was CD8+ T cells from PBMCs. The receptor source for this set is a human donor with Susac syndrome. Each CDR3 is given with its conserved first and last residue. Fields, in order: J gene, D gene, V gene, clone size, CDR3 DNA, CDR3 protein. The D gene is left open where the match is weak. Clone size is stated in some rows and not others, as once, few, many or a class when expanded.

>TRBJ1-5|TRBD1|TRBV28|-
TGTGCCAGCAGTTTCAGGGGGCCGGGCAATCAGCCCCAGCATTTT
CASSFRGPGNQPQHF
>TRBJ1-5|-|TRBV11-2|-
TGTGCCAGCAGCCGATCGAACAGGCAGCCCCAGCATTTT
CASSRSNRQPQHF
>TRBJ2-5|TRBD2|TRBV9|once
TGTGCCAGCAGCACGACTAGCGGGGGGGAGACCCAGTACTTC
CASSTTSGGETQYF
>TRBJ1-2|-|TRBV28|-
TGTGCCAGCCACCTGGACAGATATAACTATGGCTACACCTTC
CASHLDRYNYGYTF
>TRBJ2-2|TRBD1|TRBV19|-
TGTGCCAGTAGTATATCCCCGGGGCAGGGGGACGGGGAGCTGTTTTTT
CASSISPGQGDGELFF
>TRBJ2-1|TRBD2|TRBV29-1|few
TGCAGCGTTGAGGGCCTAGCGGGGGGCCACTCCTACAATGAGCAGTTCTTC
CSVEGLAGGHSYNEQFF
>TRBJ2-3|TRBD2|TRBV20-1|-
TGCAGTGCTACCGGACTAGTCAAGGCGGATACGCAGTATTTT
CSATGLVKADTQYF
>TRBJ2-3|-|TRBV29-1|-
TGCAGCGTTGAAAGACTAAGCACAGATACGCAGTATTTT
CSVERLSTDTQYF
>TRBJ2-2|TRBD2|TRBV24-1|-
TGTGCCCTAGCGGGACTGAACACCGGGGAGCTGTTTTTT
CALAGLNTGELFF
>TRBJ1-1|-|TRBV7-9|-
TGTGCCAGCAGCCGTACAGGGTCCTTGGATGAAGCTTTCTTT
CASSRTGSLDEAFF
>TRBJ1-2|TRBD1|TRBV9|-
TGTGCCAGCGGTCCCGGGACAGGGCAGTATGGCTACACCTTC
CASGPGTGQYGYTF
>TRBJ2-1|TRBD2|TRBV20-1|-
TGCAGTGCTAGAGATCTCGGGGGGGTCAATGAGCAGTTCTTC
CSARDLGGVNEQFF
>TRBJ2-7|TRBD1|TRBV9|-
TGTGCCAGCAGCGGACCGGGACAGGGGTCGTCCTACGAGCAGTACTTC
CASSGPGQGSSYEQYF
>TRBJ2-7|-|TRBV5-1|few
TGCGCCAGCAGCTTGCGGAGCTCCTACGAGCAGTACTTC
CASSLRSSYEQYF
>TRBJ2-7|TRBD1|TRBV4-1|-
TGCGCCAGCAGCCAACCACAGGGGACAGGCTACGAGCAGTACTTC
CASSQPQGTGYEQYF
>TRBJ2-7|-|TRBV18|-
TGTGCCAGCTCACCTTCGACAGGTGTCTACGAGCAGTACTTC
CASSPSTGVYEQYF
>TRBJ1-6|TRBD1|TRBV27|-
TGTGCCAGCAGAGACAGGGGCAGCTCCTATAATTCACCCCTCCACTTT
CASRDRGSSYNSPLHF
>TRBJ2-3|-|TRBV14|once
TGTGCCAGCAGTCGTCCAGGGGACCCCTGGAGCGATACGCAGTATTTT
CASSRPGDPWSDTQYF
>TRBJ1-2|TRBD1|TRBV28|-
TGTGCCAGCAGTTTCAGCGACAGCAGGGGGAATGGCTACACCTTC
CASSFSDSRGNGYTF
>TRBJ2-5|-|TRBV11-2|-
TGTGCCAGCAGGGGTTTAAGAGGGGACGCGGAAGAGACCCAGTACTTC
CASRGLRGDAEETQYF
>TRBJ2-7|TRBD2|TRBV20-1|-
TGCAGTGCTAGGAGACTAGCGTCCGAGCAGTACTTC
CSARRLASEQYF
>TRBJ2-1|TRBD1|TRBV20-1|-
TGCAGTCTCTCCGGGACAGGGGGCAATGAGCAGTTCTTC
CSLSGTGGNEQFF
>TRBJ2-3|-|TRBV9|-
TGTGCCAGCAGCGTAAACAGACACACAGATACGCAGTATTTT
CASSVNRHTDTQYF
>TRBJ2-5|TRBD1|TRBV10-2|-
TGCGCCAGCCAGGACAGGGTAGGGAAAGAGACCCAGTACTTC
CASQDRVGKETQYF
>TRBJ2-7|-|TRBV24-1|-
TGTGCCACCAGTACAAGGACATTCCCTACTCCGCAGTACTTC
CATSTRTFPTPQYF
>TRBJ2-7|-|TRBV20-1|-
TGCAGTGCCGAACAGGGTACCGAGCAGTACTTC
CSAEQGTEQYF
>TRBJ2-5|-|TRBV24-1|-
TGTGCCACCAGTGCCGGCCGGGGTAGTCAAGAGACCCAGTACTTC
CATSAGRGSQETQYF